One and the same sample provided the 7 T cell receptor beta chains below, sequenced in a study of blood T cell repertoires in COVID-19. TCRdb's copy holds only in-frame clones and misses some; the assay was immunoSEQ multiplex PCR. The sample consists of approximately 100,000 clones, 70% to 90% of them appearing once. The specimen sequenced was peripheral blood. These receptors originate from a woman aged 25 to 39 with acute or convalescent COVID-19.

This chain connects TRBV6-2 or TRBV6-3 to TRBJ2-7; a weak D match, TRBD2 (5 bases). Trimming removed 4 bases at V and 9 bases at J, with 10 bases between. The CDR3 has 11 amino acids. The germline V gene encodes CDR1 MNHEY and CDR2 SVGEGT. This CDR3 is CASSFGLSQYF. CDR3 nucleotide sequence: TGTGCCAGCAGTTTCGGACTGTCGCAGTACTTC.

The V and J genes are TRBV7-6 and TRBJ2-7; TRBD2 matches at 10 bases. The CDR3 consists of 19 residues. J lost 0 bases, V lost 0 bases, and 11 bases had no gene match. Germline V gene sequence: CDR1 SGHVS, CDR2 FNYEAQ. The CDR3 is CASSLAPSGGTHISYEQYF. The CDR3 region has the DNA TGTGCCAGCAGCTTAGCTCCTAGCGGGGGAACACATATCTCCTACGAGCAGTACTTC.

The chain employs TRBV5-1 and TRBJ2-3; 8 nucleotides line up with TRBD2. In germline, CDR1 is SGHRS, CDR2 YFSETQ. The V segment lost 4 bases and the J segment 2 bases; nucleotides outside the gene matches: 9. The length of the CDR3 is 16 residues. The CDR3 nucleotides are TGCGCCAGCAGCCTCCGGGGCGGGGGGACCACAGATACGCAGTATTTT. This gives the protein CASSLRGGGTTDTQYF.

The V call is TRBV9, the J call TRBJ1-2; TRBD1 agrees at 7 bases. Germline V gives CDR1 SGDLS, CDR2 YYNGEE. The CDR3 length is 19 residues. Trimming took 0 bases from V and 3 from J; bases not matched to a gene: 17. The CDR3 sequence is CASSVEPDRPLRVDYGYTF. The CDR3 nucleotides read TGTGCCAGCAGCGTAGAGCCGGACAGGCCTTTGAGGGTGGACTATGGCTACACCTTC. Full variable domain (outside the CDR3, taken from reference TRBV9 and TRBJ1-2): DSGVTQTPKHLITATGQRVTLRCSPRSGDLSVYWYQQSLDQGLQFLIQYYNGEERAKGNILERFSAQQFPDLHSELNLSSLELGDSALYFCASSVEPDRPLRVDYGYTFGSGTRLTVV.

This clone was seen just once. This chain connects TRBV6-5 to TRBJ2-7; 7 positions match TRBD2. V trimming: 7 bases; J trimming: 6 bases; junction bases outside the gene matches: 9. This CDR3 contains 13 residues. Germline assignment: CDR1 MNHEY and CDR2 SVGAGI. The CDR3 protein is CASNRGETSEQYF. As DNA, the CDR3 is TGTGCCAGCAACCGGGGGGAGACAAGCGAGCAGTACTTC.

The chain joins TRBV5-4 to TRBJ2-2, with D possibly TRBD2 on 5 matching bases. The CDR3 loop spans 16 amino acids. V was trimmed by 1 base and J by 0 bases, leaving 10 bases between them. From germline, CDR1 is SGHNT and CDR2 YYREEE (reference sequence). The CDR3 reads CASSLLGGSNTGELFF. CDR3 nucleotide sequence: TGTGCCAGCAGCTTGCTAGGCGGGTCGAACACCGGGGAGCTGTTTTTT.

The rearrangement uses TRBV3-1 (or the pseudogene TRBV3-2) and TRBJ2-1, with TRBD2 identical over 13 bases. V shed 8 bases, J shed 6 bases, and the junction held 4 bases outside the gene matches. The germline V gene encodes CDR1 LGHDT and CDR2 YNNKEL (reference sequence). The CDR3 is 14 amino acids. The CDR3 here is CASSTSGGANEQFF. The CDR3 nucleotides read TGTGCCAGCTCTACTAGCGGGGGGGCCAATGAGCAGTTCTTC.